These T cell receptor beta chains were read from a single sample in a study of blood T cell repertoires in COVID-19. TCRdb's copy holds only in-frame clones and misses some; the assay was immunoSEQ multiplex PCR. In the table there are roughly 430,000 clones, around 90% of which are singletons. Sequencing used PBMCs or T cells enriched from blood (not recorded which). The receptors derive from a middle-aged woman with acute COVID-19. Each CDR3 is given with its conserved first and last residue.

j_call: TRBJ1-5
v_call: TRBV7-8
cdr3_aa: CASSKEQGAGQPQHF

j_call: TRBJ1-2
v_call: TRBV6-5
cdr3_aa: CASRKDRAYGYTF

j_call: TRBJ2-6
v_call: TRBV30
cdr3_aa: CAWSVGQGASGANVLTF

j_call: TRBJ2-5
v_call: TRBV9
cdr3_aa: CASSVTTSGGETQYF

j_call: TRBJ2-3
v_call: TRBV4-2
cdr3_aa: CASSQVDGGGAQIDTQYF

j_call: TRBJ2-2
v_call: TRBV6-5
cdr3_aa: CASSYSRGTGELFF

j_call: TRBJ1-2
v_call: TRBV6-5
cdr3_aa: CATEEQGQGYGYTF

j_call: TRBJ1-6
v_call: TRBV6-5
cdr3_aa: CASRRDRPAEPLHF

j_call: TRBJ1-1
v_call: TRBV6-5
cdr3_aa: CASNPGLANTEAFF

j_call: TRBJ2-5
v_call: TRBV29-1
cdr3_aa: CSVETSGGKTQYF

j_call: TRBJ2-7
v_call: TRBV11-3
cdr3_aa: CASSLGGDYEQYF

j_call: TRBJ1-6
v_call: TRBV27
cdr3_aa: CASSHGQGESPLHF

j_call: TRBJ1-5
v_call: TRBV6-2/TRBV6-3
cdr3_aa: CASSPGTNVGQPQHF

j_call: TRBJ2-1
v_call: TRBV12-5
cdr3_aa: CASGLVFSGEGNEQFF

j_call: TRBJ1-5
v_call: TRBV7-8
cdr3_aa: CASSLERDTWYQPQHF

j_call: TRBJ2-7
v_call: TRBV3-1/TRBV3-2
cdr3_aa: CASSPGTGLEEQYF

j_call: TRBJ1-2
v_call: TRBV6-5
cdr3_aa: CASRSGGTGDGYTF

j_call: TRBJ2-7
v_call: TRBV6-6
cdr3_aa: CASTEGQGAGEQYF

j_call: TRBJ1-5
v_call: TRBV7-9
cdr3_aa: CASGIQGNQPQHF

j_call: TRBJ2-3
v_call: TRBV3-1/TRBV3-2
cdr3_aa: CASSLGSVADTQYF

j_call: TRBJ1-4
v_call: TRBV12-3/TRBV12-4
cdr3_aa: CASSLDQSEKLFF

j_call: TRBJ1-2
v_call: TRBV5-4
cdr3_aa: CASSSRGRGVVSSYTF

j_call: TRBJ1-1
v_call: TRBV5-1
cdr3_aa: CASSWGHPNTEAFF

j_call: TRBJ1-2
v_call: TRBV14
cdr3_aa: CASRPQGQPGYTF

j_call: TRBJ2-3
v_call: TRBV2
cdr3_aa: CASTGGRWDTQYF

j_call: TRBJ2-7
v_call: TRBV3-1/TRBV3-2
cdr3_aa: CASSQDPGSSYEQYF

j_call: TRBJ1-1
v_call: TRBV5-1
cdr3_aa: CASSIRQGTGLAEAFF